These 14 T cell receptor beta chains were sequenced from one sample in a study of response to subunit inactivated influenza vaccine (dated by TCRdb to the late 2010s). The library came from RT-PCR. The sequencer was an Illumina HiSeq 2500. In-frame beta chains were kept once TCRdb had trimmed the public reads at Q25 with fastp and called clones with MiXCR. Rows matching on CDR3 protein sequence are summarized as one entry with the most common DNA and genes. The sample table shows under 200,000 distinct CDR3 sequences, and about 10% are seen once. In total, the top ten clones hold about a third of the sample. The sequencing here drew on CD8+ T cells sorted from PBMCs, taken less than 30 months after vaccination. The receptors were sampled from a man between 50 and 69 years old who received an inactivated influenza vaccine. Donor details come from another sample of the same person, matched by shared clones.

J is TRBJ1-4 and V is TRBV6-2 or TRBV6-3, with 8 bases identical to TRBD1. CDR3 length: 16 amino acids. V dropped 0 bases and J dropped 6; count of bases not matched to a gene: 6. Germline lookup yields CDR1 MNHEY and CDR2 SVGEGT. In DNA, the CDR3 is TGTGCCAGCAGTTACTCGAAGTCCAGGGGGCATGAAAAACTGTTTTTT. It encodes CASSYSKSRGHEKLFF.

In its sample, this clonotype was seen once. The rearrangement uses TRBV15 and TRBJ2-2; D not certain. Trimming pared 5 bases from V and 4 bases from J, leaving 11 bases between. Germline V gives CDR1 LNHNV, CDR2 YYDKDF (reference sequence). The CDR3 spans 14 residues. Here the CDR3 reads CATSGRTGTGELFF. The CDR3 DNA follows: TGTGCCACCAGCGGACGGACGGGCACCGGGGAGCTGTTTTTT.

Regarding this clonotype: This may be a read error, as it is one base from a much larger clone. CDR3 region: CASSPRRARGEQYF. DNA for the CDR3: TGTGCCAGCAGTCCCCGGAGAGCGAGGGGCGAGCAGTACTTC. The chain has TRBV6-1 and TRBJ2-7; D possibly matches TRBD1 or TRBD2 (5 bases each). In germline, CDR1 is MNHNS, CDR2 SASEGT. The CDR3 contains 14 residues. V gave up 5 bases and J gave up 6 bases, with 17 bases separating them.

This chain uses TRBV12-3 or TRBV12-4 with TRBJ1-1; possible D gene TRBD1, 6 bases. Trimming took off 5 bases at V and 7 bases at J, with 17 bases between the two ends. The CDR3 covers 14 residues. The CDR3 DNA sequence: TGTGCCAGCAGTCCCGCAGGGGATTGGGGTGAAGCTTTCTTT. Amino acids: CASSPAGDWGEAFF.

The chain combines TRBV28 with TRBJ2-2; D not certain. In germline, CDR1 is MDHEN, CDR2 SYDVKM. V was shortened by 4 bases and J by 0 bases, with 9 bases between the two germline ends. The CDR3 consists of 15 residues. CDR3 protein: CASSSFGTNTGELFF. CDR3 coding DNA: TGTGCCAGCAGTTCCTTCGGCACGAACACCGGGGAGCTGTTTTTT.

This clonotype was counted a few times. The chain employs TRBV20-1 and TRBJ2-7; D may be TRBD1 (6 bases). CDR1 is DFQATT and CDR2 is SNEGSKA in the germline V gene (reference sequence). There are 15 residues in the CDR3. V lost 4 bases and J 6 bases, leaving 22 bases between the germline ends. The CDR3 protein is CSANIELLDRTEQYF. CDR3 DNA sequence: TGCAGTGCTAATATAGAACTCCTGGACAGAACCGAGCAGTACTTC.

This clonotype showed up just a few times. The CDR3 nucleotides are TGTGCCAGCAGCGTGACAGGCTCTGGAAACACCATATATTTT. Translating it yields CASSVTGSGNTIYF. The chain carries TRBV9 and TRBJ1-3; a possible D gene is TRBD1 (6 bases). The CDR3 consists of 14 residues. Germline-derived CDR1 and CDR2 are SGDLS and YYNGEE. Trimming removed 2 bases at V and 0 bases at J, with 6 bases between.

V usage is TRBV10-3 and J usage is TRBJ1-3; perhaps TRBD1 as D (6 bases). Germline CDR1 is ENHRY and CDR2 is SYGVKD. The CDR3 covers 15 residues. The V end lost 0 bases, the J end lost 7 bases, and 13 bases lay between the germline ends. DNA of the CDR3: TGTGCCATCAGTGAGTCACAGACAGGACCTAACACCATATATTTT. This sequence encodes CAISESQTGPNTIYF.

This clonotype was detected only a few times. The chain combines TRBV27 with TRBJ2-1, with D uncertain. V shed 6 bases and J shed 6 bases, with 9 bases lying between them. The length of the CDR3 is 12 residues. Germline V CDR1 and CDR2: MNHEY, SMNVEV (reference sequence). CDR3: CASSTPGNEQFF. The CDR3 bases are TGTGCCAGCAGCACCCCCGGCAATGAGCAGTTCTTC.

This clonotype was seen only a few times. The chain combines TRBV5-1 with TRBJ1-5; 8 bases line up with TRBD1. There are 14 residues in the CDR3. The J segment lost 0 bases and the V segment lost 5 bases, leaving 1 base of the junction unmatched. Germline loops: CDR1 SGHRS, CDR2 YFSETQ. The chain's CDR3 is CASRDRVSNQPQHF. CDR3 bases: TGCGCCAGCAGGGACAGGGTTAGCAATCAGCCCCAGCATTTT.

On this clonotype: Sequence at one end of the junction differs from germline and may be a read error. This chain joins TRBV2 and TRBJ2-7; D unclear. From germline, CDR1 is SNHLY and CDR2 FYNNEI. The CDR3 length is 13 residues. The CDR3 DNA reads TGTGCCGGCAGAGAAGGTGTCCACTACGAGCAGTACTTC. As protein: CAGREGVHYEQYF.

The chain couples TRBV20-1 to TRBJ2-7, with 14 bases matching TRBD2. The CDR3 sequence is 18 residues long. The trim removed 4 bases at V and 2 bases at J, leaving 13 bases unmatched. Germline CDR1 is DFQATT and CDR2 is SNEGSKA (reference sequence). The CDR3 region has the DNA TGCAGTGCTAAGGTGCCCGGGACTAGCGGGAGAAGACCCTACGAGCAGTACTTC. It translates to CSAKVPGTSGRRPYEQYF.

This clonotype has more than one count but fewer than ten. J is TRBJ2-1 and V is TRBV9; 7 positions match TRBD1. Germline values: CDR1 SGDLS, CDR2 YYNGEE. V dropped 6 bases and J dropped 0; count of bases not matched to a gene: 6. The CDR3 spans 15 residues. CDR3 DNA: TGTGCCAGCAACCCGGGACAGAGCTCCTACAATGAGCAGTTCTTC. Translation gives CASNPGQSSYNEQFF.

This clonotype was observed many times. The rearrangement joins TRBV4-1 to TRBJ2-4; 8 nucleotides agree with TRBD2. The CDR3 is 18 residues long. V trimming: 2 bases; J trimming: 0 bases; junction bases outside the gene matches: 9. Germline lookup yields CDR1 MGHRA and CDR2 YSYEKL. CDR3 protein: CASSQWIGGDLAKNIQYF. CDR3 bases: TGCGCCAGCAGCCAATGGATCGGGGGGGACCTAGCCAAAAACATTCAGTACTTC.